This T cell receptor beta chain was sequenced for a study of regulatory T cells in long-lasting Graves disease. Regarding the study as a whole: Among persistent patients, a larger number of public clonotypes were shared (roughly 2,900) than among newly diagnosed patients (roughly 910).

This clonotype was seen more than once but under ten times. Its specificity is not known. Described time point: newly diagnosed GD, antithyroid drugs for less than 3 months. The TCR library used RNA extracted from PBMCs. Assembly of TCR beta libraries relied on iRepertoire HTBI primers together with Arm-PCR of CDR3 regions. TCRdb passed the multiplex PCR reads through MiXCR, listing each CDR3 protein once. The profile covers about 430,000 distinct CDR3 sequences, with approximately 15% appearing a single time and about 8.3% taken by the ten largest. These data also featured in a second study, about T cells in Graves' hyperthyroidism and ophthalmopathy.

The source is a woman between 35 and 50 years old with Graves disease. Specimen: peripheral blood mononuclear cells (PBMCs), collected at new diagnosis, from a patient treated with antithyroid drugs.

The CDR3 spells CASSSSSRNTDTQYF. CDR3 DNA sequence: TGTGCCAGTAGTTCGTCTAGCCGTAACACAGATACGCAGTATTTT. The chain couples TRBV19 to TRBJ2-3; tentatively, D is TRBD2 (5 bases). V gave up 5 bases and J gave up 2 bases, with 14 bases separating them. Germline lookup yields CDR1 LNHDA and CDR2 SQIVND (reference sequence). The CDR3 is 15 residues long.